This is a list of T cell receptor beta chains from one sample in a study of regulatory T cells in long-lasting Graves disease. TCRdb called the multiplex PCR reads again in MiXCR, with one record for every CDR3 protein. The sample has about 540,000 distinct CDR3 sequences; roughly 14% are singletons. The sample was also linked to a second study, of T cells in Graves' hyperthyroidism and ophthalmopathy.

The material was peripheral blood mononuclear cells (PBMCs), obtained at new diagnosis, from a patient treated with antithyroid drugs. These TCRs come from a man aged 25-40 years with Graves disease. Each CDR3 is given with its conserved first and last residue. D genes are given only for firm matches. Rows may omit the clone size; those that give it use once, few, many or a size class.

J gene: TRBJ1-5
clone size: few
V gene: TRBV7-6
D gene: .
CDR3 protein: CASSLAGGYESNQPQHF
CDR3 DNA: TGTGCCAGCAGCTTAGCAGGGGGTTATGAGAGCAATCAGCCCCAGCATTTT

J gene: TRBJ1-3
clone size: .
V gene: TRBV28
D gene: .
CDR3 protein: CAIQDPSGGPGNTIYF
CDR3 DNA: TGTGCCATCCAAGACCCTTCGGGGGGGCCAGGAAACACCATATATTTT

J gene: TRBJ2-2
clone size: .
V gene: TRBV4-1
D gene: .
CDR3 protein: CASSQRSENTGELFF
CDR3 DNA: TGCGCCAGCAGCCAGCGGAGCGAGAACACCGGGGAGCTGTTTTTT

J gene: TRBJ2-1
clone size: many
V gene: TRBV15
D gene: .
CDR3 protein: CATSRDWGEQFF
CDR3 DNA: TGTGCCACCAGCAGAGATTGGGGAGAGCAGTTCTTC

J gene: TRBJ1-1
clone size: many
V gene: TRBV7-8
D gene: .
CDR3 protein: CASMFGMGTEAFF
CDR3 DNA: TGTGCCAGCATGTTCGGGATGGGGACTGAAGCTTTCTTT

J gene: TRBJ2-7
clone size: few
V gene: TRBV6-4
D gene: .
CDR3 protein: CASSSFRGVGYEQYF
CDR3 DNA: TGTGCCAGCAGTTCCTTCAGGGGGGTGGGCTACGAGCAGTACTTC

J gene: TRBJ2-2
clone size: many
V gene: TRBV29-1
D gene: .
CDR3 protein: CSVRGGLHGELFF
CDR3 DNA: TGCAGCGTACGTGGGGGGTTGCACGGGGAGCTGTTTTTT

J gene: TRBJ2-7
clone size: many
V gene: TRBV7-9
D gene: TRBD1
CDR3 protein: CASSSSDRPYEQYF
CDR3 DNA: TGTGCCAGCAGCTCGTCGGACAGGCCCTACGAGCAGTACTTC

J gene: TRBJ2-7
clone size: many
V gene: TRBV28
D gene: .
CDR3 protein: CASFGAGAHF
CDR3 DNA: .

J gene: TRBJ2-2
clone size: many
V gene: TRBV7-3
D gene: TRBD2
CDR3 protein: CASSLGTSANTGELFF
CDR3 DNA: TGTGCCAGCAGCCTAGGCACTAGCGCCAACACCGGGGAGCTGTTTTTT

J gene: TRBJ1-1
clone size: many
V gene: TRBV25-1
D gene: .
CDR3 protein: CASSAGLGTEAFF
CDR3 DNA: TGTGCCAGCAGTGCCGGGTTAGGGACTGAAGCTTTCTTT

J gene: TRBJ2-3
clone size: few
V gene: TRBV5-1
D gene: TRBD2
CDR3 protein: CASSLEGTSGTGTQYF
CDR3 DNA: TGCGCCAGCAGCTTGGAGGGGACTAGCGGGACAGGTACGCAGTATTTT

J gene: TRBJ2-7
clone size: many
V gene: TRBV27
D gene: .
CDR3 protein: CASSFVGSYEQYF
CDR3 DNA: TGTGCCAGCAGTTTTGTTGGGTCCTACGAGCAGTACTTC

J gene: TRBJ1-1
clone size: .
V gene: TRBV29-1
D gene: TRBD1
CDR3 protein: CSVGQGPVSATEAFF
CDR3 DNA: TGCAGCGTGGGACAGGGGCCGGTTTCGGCCACTGAAGCTTTCTTT

J gene: TRBJ2-3
clone size: many
V gene: TRBV2
D gene: TRBD2
CDR3 protein: CATQLEAGGLDTQYF
CDR3 DNA: TGTGCCACCCAATTAGAGGCGGGAGGTTTGGATACGCAGTATTTT

J gene: TRBJ1-1
clone size: many
V gene: TRBV25-1
D gene: .
CDR3 protein: CASSELRGINTEAFF
CDR3 DNA: TGTGCCAGCAGTGAATTACGTGGAATTAACACTGAAGCTTTCTTT

J gene: TRBJ2-2
clone size: .
V gene: TRBV7-6
D gene: .
CDR3 protein: CASSPDYYTGELFF
CDR3 DNA: TGTGCCAGCAGCCCGGACTATTACACCGGGGAGCTGTTTTTT

J gene: TRBJ2-2
clone size: few
V gene: TRBV20-1
D gene: .
CDR3 protein: CSARQGPSNTGELFF
CDR3 DNA: TGCAGTGCTAGACAGGGCCCTTCGAACACCGGGGAGCTGTTTTTT

J gene: TRBJ2-7
clone size: many
V gene: TRBV7-9
D gene: .
CDR3 protein: CASSLGRGYYEQYF
CDR3 DNA: TGTGCCAGCAGCTTAGGCAGGGGATACTACGAGCAGTACTTC

J gene: TRBJ1-5
clone size: few
V gene: TRBV19
D gene: .
CDR3 protein: CASIETRGISNQPQHF
CDR3 DNA: TGTGCCAGTATTGAGACGAGGGGCATTAGCAATCAGCCCCAGCATTTT

J gene: TRBJ2-3
clone size: few
V gene: TRBV15
D gene: .
CDR3 protein: CATSRENLLDTQYF
CDR3 DNA: TGTGCCACCAGCAGAGAAAACCTATTGGATACGCAGTATTTT

J gene: TRBJ2-7
clone size: many
V gene: TRBV7-2
D gene: .
CDR3 protein: CASSSSLTGGNEQYF
CDR3 DNA: TGTGCCAGCAGCTCATCCCTGACAGGAGGGAACGAGCAGTACTTC

J gene: TRBJ2-5
clone size: many
V gene: TRBV6-2/TRBV6-3
D gene: TRBD2
CDR3 protein: CASSYSVGGEETQYF
CDR3 DNA: TGTGCCAGCAGTTACTCGGTTGGGGGGGAAGAGACCCAGTACTTC

J gene: TRBJ1-5
clone size: .
V gene: TRBV12-3/TRBV12-4
D gene: .
CDR3 protein: CASSAGDGSNQPQHF
CDR3 DNA: TGTGCCAGCAGTGCCGGGGACGGGAGCAATCAGCCCCAGCATTTT

J gene: TRBJ2-1
clone size: many
V gene: TRBV5-1
D gene: .
CDR3 protein: CASSLGQVGEQFF
CDR3 DNA: TGCGCCAGCAGCTTGGGTCAGGTGGGTGAGCAGTTCTTC

J gene: TRBJ1-5
clone size: few
V gene: TRBV19
D gene: TRBD1
CDR3 protein: CASNLQGSNQPQHF
CDR3 DNA: TGTGCCAGTAATCTACAGGGGAGCAATCAGCCCCAGCATTTT

J gene: TRBJ1-6
clone size: .
V gene: TRBV3-1
D gene: .
CDR3 protein: CASSHGSRGDSPLHF
CDR3 DNA: TGTGCCAGCAGCCACGGCTCACGAGGGGATTCACCCCTCCACTTT

J gene: TRBJ2-7
clone size: .
V gene: TRBV5-5
D gene: TRBD2
CDR3 protein: CASSLVSGRGYEQYF
CDR3 DNA: TGTGCCAGCAGCTTGGTTTCGGGGAGGGGTTACGAGCAGTACTTC

J gene: TRBJ2-7
clone size: .
V gene: TRBV4-1
D gene: .
CDR3 protein: CASSQESVRSYEQYF
CDR3 DNA: TGCGCCAGCAGCCAAGAATCGGTCAGGTCCTACGAGCAGTACTTC

J gene: TRBJ2-1
clone size: .
V gene: TRBV20-1
D gene: TRBD2
CDR3 protein: CSAGRPGLARGEQFF
CDR3 DNA: TGCAGTGCTGGCCGCCCGGGACTAGCGAGGGGTGAGCAGTTCTTC

J gene: TRBJ2-7
clone size: few
V gene: TRBV29-1
D gene: TRBD2
CDR3 protein: CSVESRLAGRGGSCEQYF
CDR3 DNA: TGCAGCGTTGAATCGCGGCTAGCGGGGAGGGGAGGGTCCTGCGAGCAGTACTTC

J gene: TRBJ2-3
clone size: few
V gene: TRBV5-5
D gene: TRBD1
CDR3 protein: CASSSRTGGGTDTQYF
CDR3 DNA: TGTGCCAGCAGCTCCCGGACAGGGGGTGGAACAGATACGCAGTATTTT

J gene: TRBJ1-2
clone size: many
V gene: TRBV7-2
D gene: .
CDR3 protein: CASSLLDGTPYGYTF
CDR3 DNA: TGTGCCAGCAGCCTGCTGGACGGGACACCCTATGGCTACACCTTC

J gene: TRBJ2-7
clone size: many
V gene: TRBV12-3/TRBV12-4
D gene: .
CDR3 protein: CASSPPRPSYEQYF
CDR3 DNA: TGTGCCAGCAGCCCCCCGCGGCCCTCCTACGAGCAGTACTTC

J gene: TRBJ2-5
clone size: many
V gene: TRBV18
D gene: .
CDR3 protein: CASSPRAGEETQYF
CDR3 DNA: TGTGCCAGCTCACCAAGAGCAGGGGAGGAGACCCAGTACTTC